A single sample is the source of the 8 T cell receptor beta chains below, sequenced in a study of T cells after yellow fever vaccination. TCRdb passed the 5' RACE reads through MiXCR, listing each CDR3 protein once. The profile shows about 170,000 distinct CDR3 sequences, about 11% of them singletons. The specimen was CD8+ T cells sorted from PBMCs, collected 15 days after the yellow fever booster vaccination. These receptors were obtained from a man aged 18 to 29 who received the YFV17D yellow fever vaccine.

The J gene is TRBJ1-1, the V gene TRBV2, with TRBD1 matching over 7 bases. Unmatched junction bases numbered 19, after V lost 10 bases and J lost 5 bases. The CDR3 runs 16 residues. Germline V CDR1 and CDR2: SNHLY, FYNNEI. The CDR3 region is CAISGKAVQGETEAFF. The CDR3 DNA reads as TGTGCCATTTCTGGGAAGGCTGTCCAGGGGGAGACTGAAGCTTTCTTT.

This clonotype has just a few counts. The V gene is TRBV24-1, the J gene TRBJ2-1; TRBD1 might be the D (5 bases). CDR3 length: 11 amino acids. The V end lost 5 bases, the J end lost 9 bases, and 7 bases lay between the germline ends. From germline, CDR1 is KGHDR and CDR2 SFDVKD. The CDR3 region is CATSAGLEQFF. CDR3 nucleotides: TGTGCCACCAGTGCAGGGCTTGAGCAGTTCTTC.

This clonotype was observed many times. V gene TRBV5-1 combines with J gene TRBJ2-1; 11 nucleotides align to TRBD2. The CDR3 length is 15 residues. J was trimmed by 2 bases and V by 2 bases; bases with no gene match: 0. Germline lookup yields CDR1 SGHRS and CDR2 YFSETQ. The CDR3: CASSFSGGAYNEQFF. The CDR3 nucleotides read TGCGCCAGCAGCTTTAGCGGGGGGGCCTACAATGAGCAGTTCTTC.

The rearrangement joins TRBV5-1 to TRBJ2-7, with D possibly TRBD1 on 5 matching bases. V was trimmed by 3 bases and J by 3 bases, leaving 16 bases between them. This CDR3 has 15 residues. CDR1 SGHRS and CDR2 YFSETQ come from the germline V gene. The CDR3 spells CASSWEQAEDYEQYF. Here the CDR3 DNA reads TGCGCCAGCAGCTGGGAACAGGCCGAAGACTACGAGCAGTACTTC. Looking up the rest from reference TRBV5-1 and TRBJ2-7 gives the full variable domain: KAGVTQTPRYLIKTRGQQVTLSCSPISGHRSVSWYQQTPGQGLQFLFEYFSETQRNKGNFPGRFSGRQFSNSRSEMNVSTLELGDSALYLCASSWEQAEDYEQYFGPGTRLTVT.

J is TRBJ2-1 and V is TRBV7-9; D gene unclear. Germline V gives CDR1 SEHNR, CDR2 FQNEAQ (reference sequence). The CDR3 spans 16 residues. The germline V and J ends were trimmed by 6 bases and 3 bases, with 18 bases remaining between them. The CDR3 reads CASRSQRTLDYNEQFF. The CDR3, as DNA: TGTGCCAGCAGGAGTCAACGGACGCTGGACTACAATGAGCAGTTCTTC. The full variable domain, its missing parts supplied by reference TRBV7-9 and TRBJ2-1, is DTGVSQNPRHKITKRGQNVTFRCDPISEHNRLYWYRQTLGQGPEFLTYFQNEAQLEKSRLLSDRFSAERPKGSFSTLEIQRTEQGDSAMYLCASRSQRTLDYNEQFFGPGTRLTVL.

Only a few counts were recorded for this clonotype. This chain uses TRBV4-2 with TRBJ2-1; D might be TRBD1 or TRBD2, each matching 5 bases. The CDR3 covers 13 residues. V lost 6 bases and J 7 bases, leaving 13 bases between the germline ends. In germline, CDR1 is LGHNA, CDR2 YNFKEQ. DNA for the CDR3: TGTGCCAGCAGGCAGATGGGGGAGAATGAGCAGTTCTTC. This codes for CASRQMGENEQFF.

This clonotype showed up just a few times. The chain uses TRBV7-8 and TRBJ2-7; 9 bases map to TRBD1. The germline CDR1 and CDR2 sequences are SGHVS and FQNEAQ. This CDR3 has 14 amino acids. With 5 bases clipped from V and 5 bases from J, the junction kept 7 bases outside the gene matches. In DNA, the CDR3 is TGTGCCAGCAGCCTTCCGGGACAGGGTCACGAGCAGTACTTC. Translation: CASSLPGQGHEQYF.

The chain combines TRBV4-3 with TRBJ2-1, with D unclear. This CDR3 contains 18 residues. CDR1 and CDR2 (germline): LGHNA, YSLEER. V dropped 0 bases and J dropped 0 bases, with 15 bases sitting between them. The CDR3 protein is CASSQERITSSSYNEQFF. CDR3 DNA sequence: TGCGCCAGCAGCCAAGAAAGGATTACGTCGAGCTCCTACAATGAGCAGTTCTTC.